This TCR beta chain was identified during a study of blood T cell repertoires in COVID-19. Turning to the study itself: COVID-19 samples collected from the United States, Italy and Spain covered acute and convalescent phases. Sources were T cells, B-cell-depleted T cells, or PBMCs; the material itself was cDNA or gDNA.

Under the authors' procedure: Amplification of reference gene primers provided the estimated nucleated cell counts. Sequencing was performed with immunoSEQ multiplex PCR; in TCRdb, only in-frame clones are kept and a portion is missing. From that table come the V and J calls and clone size; the DNA was used to work out D and trimming. Among about 340,000 clones listed, 86% were seen once. Followed longitudinally, the Seattle patients had been enrolled during active infection. The V segment lost 7 bases and the J segment 4 bases; nucleotides outside the gene matches: 11. Germline loops: CDR1 MGHDK, CDR2 SYGVNS. This CDR3 spans 16 amino acids.

The clonotype comes from a woman aged 60 to 75 with COVID-19, enrolled during active disease. The J gene is TRBJ2-1, the V gene TRBV25-1; 9 bases are shared with TRBD1. Sequencing was performed on peripheral blood. This chain's CDR3 is CASTGTGPQNYNEQFF. CDR3 coding DNA: TGTGCCAGCACCGGGACAGGGCCCCAGAATTACAATGAGCAGTTCTTC.